This T cell receptor (beta chain) was documented in a study of graft-versus-host responses after intestinal transplantation. Study-wide background: The recipients all started with anti-thymocyte globulin induction and then took tacrolimus and steroids for 3 to 4 years.

With 6 bases clipped from V and 2 bases from J, the junction kept 6 bases outside the gene matches. The CDR3 has 15 amino acids. The V gene's germline CDR1 is SEHNR and CDR2 FQNEAQ (reference sequence). Clones were read by immunoSEQ multiplex PCR, and TCRdb kept only the in-frame ones, dropping some. This table holds more than 60,000 clones, roughly 91% found once. In this sample, this clone turned up once. Its antigen is unknown. Study-wide results and caveats: Early post-transplant HvG declines tracked with peak circulating GvH clone levels. GvH clones were identified in recipient marrow, with some first appearing in ileum or blood. Clonal ratios of graft-versus-host to host-versus-graft in allografts were high for patients exhibiting graft-donor T cell macrochimerism.

The sequencing here drew on unstimulated CD8+ T cells sorted from spleen or lymph node cells, taken before intestinal transplant. The chain links TRBV7-9 to TRBJ2-2; TRBD2 agrees at 7 bases. This TCR was recovered from a human donor who received an intestinal transplant. CDR3 DNA: TGTGCCAGCAGAGTGGGAGGGGAAAACACCGGGGAGCTGTTTTTT. Its translation: CASRVGGENTGELFF.